This T cell receptor beta chain was sequenced in a study of long-term antiretroviral therapy in people with HIV. At least two post-ART and at least one pre-ART PBMC sample were available for each donor. General observations from the study: Controls had broader CDR3 length ranges than HIV repertoires did. Participants lacked recorded data on ART adherence, viral resistance or therapy changes. Following ART, diversity rose but still fell short of transplant donor controls.

With survey level as its setting, the immunoSEQ assay was v3.0. Clones were sequenced by immunoSEQ multiplex PCR, and TCRdb holds only the in-frame ones, with some missing. The sample carries under 25,000 clones, roughly 93% recorded once. Trimming removed 5 bases from V and 0 bases from J, with 5 bases in between. The CDR3 runs to 13 residues. Germline V lookup: CDR1 SGHVS, CDR2 FNYEAQ. Comments on this clone: Its specificity is unknown.

The sequence came from a woman in her forties with HIV. The sample here was unsorted PBMCs, taken 7.6 years after starting antiretroviral therapy. The gene calls are TRBV7-6 and TRBJ1-5; D remains ambiguous. CDR3 protein: CASSANSNQPQHF. Here the CDR3 DNA reads TGTGCCAGCAGCGCGAATAGCAATCAGCCCCAGCATTTT.